The clone carrying this T cell receptor (beta chain) was seen a few times. V shed 6 bases and J shed 5 bases, with 10 bases lying between them. Germline assignment: CDR1 SNHLY and CDR2 FYNNEI. There are 13 residues in the CDR3. Clones were read by immunoSEQ multiplex PCR, and TCRdb kept only the in-frame ones, dropping some. The data contain about 110,000 clones, 72% of them singletons. The sample comes from a study of blood T cell repertoires in COVID-19. Whole-study context: The analysed material was cDNA or gDNA that came from T cells, B-cell-depleted T cells, or PBMCs.

The chain combines TRBV2 with TRBJ2-2, with D possibly matching TRBD1 (5 bases). This clonotype originated in a woman aged 55-70 years with acute or convalescent COVID-19. Sequenced: peripheral blood. CDR3 residues: CASRDKPTGELFF. The CDR3 DNA follows: TGTGCCAGCAGGGACAAACCGACCGGGGAGCTGTTTTTT.